This T cell receptor beta chain originates from a study of cytomegalovirus exposure and HLA in healthy donors. Sequencing used immunoSEQ multiplex PCR; TCRdb keeps in-frame clones, though not all of them. The sample records roughly 120,000 clones, 85% to 90% being singletons. This CDR3 contains 17 residues. Germline V gives CDR1 SGHTA, CDR2 FQGNSA. Unmatched junction bases numbered 7, after V lost 1 base and J lost 2 bases. The sequence came from a young man in good health and CMV-seronegative. The J gene is TRBJ2-7, the V gene TRBV7-2; 11 nucleotides match TRBD2. Specimen: PBMCs. The CDR3 DNA follows: TGTGCCAGCAGCTTAGGAGGTCCGGGACTAGCGGCCTACGAGCAGTACTTC. Translated: CASSLGGPGLAAYEQYF. The full variable domain, in which reference TRBV7-2 and TRBJ2-7 provide the parts outside the CDR3, is GAGVSQSPSNKVTEKGKDVELRCDPISGHTALYWYRQSLGQGLEFLIYFQGNSAPDKSGLPSDRFSAERTGGSVSTLTIQRTQQEDSAVYLCASSLGGPGLAAYEQYFGPGTRLTVT.